The 11 T cell receptor beta chains below all came from one sample that was sequenced in a study of CD8+ T cells in alopecia areata. Treatment given: oral pan-JAK inhibitor, 5-10 mg twice daily. Sequencing relied on a cDNA template that was reverse transcribed from extracted RNA. Measured with immunoSEQ multiplex PCR; TCRdb has only the in-frame clones, and not every one. The table records roughly 98,000 clones, around 60% of them present only once. The source material was CD8+ T cells sorted from blood, sampled at week 4, from a patient treated with tofacitinib. These receptors were collected from a human donor with alopecia areata.

The sample holds a few counts of this clone. The chain recombines TRBV2 with TRBJ2-7, with a possible D match to TRBD1 (6 bases). The CDR3 is made up of 16 amino acids. Germline CDR1 SNHLY, CDR2 FYNNEI. V dropped 6 bases and J dropped 0 bases, with 18 bases sitting between them. The CDR3 DNA follows: TGTGCCAGCAGGCTGGGGGCCTTAGGGACCTCCTACGAGCAGTACTTC. Amino acid sequence: CASRLGALGTSYEQYF.

J is TRBJ1-2 and V is TRBV4-1; 9 bases are shared with TRBD1. Germline values: CDR1 MGHRA, CDR2 YSYEKL. With 2 bases clipped from V and 4 bases from J, the junction kept 8 bases outside the gene matches. This CDR3 has 16 residues. The CDR3 spells CASSQQRTGAGYGYTF. CDR3 nucleotide sequence: TGCGCCAGCAGCCAACAAAGGACAGGGGCGGGCTATGGCTACACCTTC.

V and J are TRBV4-1 and TRBJ1-6; D is uncertain. CDR3 length: 15 amino acids. Germline V gene data show CDR1 as MGHRA and CDR2 as YSYEKL. V lost 0 bases to trimming and J lost 6 bases, with 9 bases between them. CDR3 in amino acids: CASSQDDTFNSPLHF. In DNA, the CDR3 is TGCGCCAGCAGCCAAGACGACACGTTTAATTCACCCCTCCACTTT.

This chain links TRBV10-3 with TRBJ2-7, with a possible D match to TRBD1 (6 bases). With 7 bases removed from V and 3 bases from J, the gap between germline ends came to 19 bases. The CDR3 consists of 15 residues. CDR1 is ENHRY, CDR2 SYGVKD, per germline. CDR3 region: CAIKAGDEAFYEQYF. For the CDR3, the DNA is TGTGCCATCAAGGCAGGGGATGAAGCCTTCTACGAGCAGTACTTC.

This clone was seen a few times. The rearrangement links TRBV9 to TRBJ2-3; TRBD2 matches 9 bases. The junction had 3 bases not matched to a gene; V was cut back by 2 bases and J by 2 bases. The CDR3 has 15 residues. Germline V CDR1 and CDR2: SGDLS, YYNGEE. The CDR3 region is CASSVWTSATDTQYF. The CDR3 DNA sequence: TGTGCCAGCAGCGTCTGGACTAGCGCCACAGATACGCAGTATTTT.

This sequence joins TRBV4-3 and TRBJ2-7; 7 bases are a match to TRBD1. The CDR3 is 16 residues long. After removal of 5 bases from V and 2 bases from J, the junction contained 12 bases not matched to a gene. Germline V gene sequence: CDR1 LGHNA, CDR2 YSLEER. This CDR3 is CASSLYLGQGAYEQYF. CDR3 nucleotides: TGCGCCAGCAGCTTATACCTGGGGCAGGGGGCCTACGAGCAGTACTTC.

This rearrangement joins TRBV29-1 to TRBJ2-1; no firm D call. V was cut by 2 bases and J by 10 bases, with 9 bases left in between. The CDR3 is 11 residues long. The V gene's germline CDR1 is SQVTM and CDR2 ANQGSEA. Written as DNA, the CDR3 is TGCAGCGTTGAATGGAAACGGGAGCAGTTCTTC. Translating gives CSVEWKREQFF.

This clone appeared a few times. The chain combines TRBV30 with TRBJ1-4, with D hard to call. Trimming pared 1 base from V and 0 bases from J, leaving 6 bases between. The germline V gene encodes CDR1 GTSNPN and CDR2 SVGIG (reference sequence). The CDR3 contains 14 residues. CDR3 region: CAWSADSTNEKLFF. CDR3 in DNA: TGTGCCTGGAGTGCCGACTCAACTAATGAAAAACTGTTTTTT.

The chain carries TRBV7-9 and TRBJ1-4; no firm D call. Trimming removed 2 bases at V and 10 bases at J, with 8 bases between. The germline CDR1 and CDR2 sequences are SEHNR and FQNEAQ (reference sequence). The CDR3 extends over 12 amino acids. The CDR3 loop is CASSLPNRKLFF. The CDR3 DNA reads TGTGCCAGCAGCTTACCGAACAGAAAACTGTTTTTT.

J is TRBJ2-2 and V is TRBV29-1, with a tentative D call TRBD1 (5 bases). Germline values: CDR1 SQVTM, CDR2 ANQGSEA. The CDR3 covers 15 residues. V gave up 3 bases and J gave up 3 bases, with 14 bases separating them. Here the CDR3 reads CSVDGQGMDTGELFF. As DNA, the CDR3 is TGCAGCGTTGACGGGCAGGGTATGGACACCGGGGAGCTGTTTTTT.

The CDR3 DNA is TGCAGCGTTGAAGATGTAGACACTGAAGCTTTCTTT. Translating it yields CSVEDVDTEAFF. V is TRBV29-1 and J is TRBJ1-1, with D unclear. The CDR3 extends over 12 amino acids. Looked up from germline, CDR1 is SQVTM and CDR2 is ANQGSEA. V gave up 0 bases and J gave up 3 bases, with 5 bases separating them.